This TCR beta chain was sequenced for a study of blood T cell repertoires in COVID-19 (dated by TCRdb to about 2020). At the level of the whole study: The collaborator samples originated in the United States, Italy and Spain and spanned the acute and convalescent phases of COVID-19. The material from the prospective study consisted of cDNA or gDNA derived from T cells, B-cell-depleted T cells, or PBMCs. Subjects who had been exposed to COVID-19, were actively infected with it, or had recovered from it provided the deeply sampled blood TCRbeta repertoires that made up the dataset. A freely available public database, intended as a resource for researchers studying the immune response to SARS-CoV-2, is where the repertoires were released. The samples were drawn from the first 160 participants of the ongoing ImmuneRACE study and from 950 to 1,500 subjects provided by 6 global collaborators. A de-identified subject ID, COVID-19 status, age in years and sex were almost always included in the sample metadata. Where available, HLA class I and class II types were taken from metadata supplied by the sample provider and were not determined by assay-based typing. General study outcomes and caveats: The quantity of clinical and demographic metadata differed by source and by participant and was supplied without curation.

The immunoSEQ Assay, a bias-controlled multiplex PCR, was used to amplify TCRbeta CDR3 regions from genomic DNA. The original methods were these. The number of nucleated cells in each sample was estimated by amplification of reference gene primers within the assay. To quantify the absolute abundance of each unique TCRbeta CDR3 rearrangement, sequence reads were collapsed and filtered. For each sample, productive Simpson clonality was calculated as the square root of Simpson's diversity index across productive rearrangements. Not all clones reach the TCRdb copy of this immuneACCESS table, which keeps in-frame sequences only. Checked studies attribute under half of the gap to unresolved V genes and leave the rest unexplained. V and J calls and clone size are as listed in that table; D and trimming were resolved from the DNA. The table for this sample lists roughly 200,000 clones; around four fifths of them were counted only once. About 9% of the sample rests with the top ten.

With respect to this clone: What antigen it recognizes has not been identified. Base qualities were left out, and no much larger clone turns up one base away.

Collaborating institutions collected whole blood in K2EDTA tubes following their own protocols. For TCRbeta analysis, collaborators shipped samples as frozen whole blood, isolated PBMCs, or DNA extracted from either of those sample types. Source material: peripheral blood. This TCR came from a man aged 35 to 55 with active or convalescent COVID-19.

CDR3 reads: CASSLIGLAGAPGFSDNEQFF. Read as DNA, the sequence is TGTGCCAGCAGCTTAATAGGGTTAGCGGGGGCCCCGGGTTTTTCCGACAATGAGCAGTTCTTC. In this chain, TRBV7-3 is recombined with TRBJ2-1, and 9 bases in between align with TRBD2. For this chain, trimming is 1 base at the V end and 5 bases at the J end, and the number of junction bases without a gene match is 21. CDR1 SGHTA and CDR2 FQGTGA were looked up in the germline V gene. The cysteine opens and the phenylalanine closes a CDR3 of 21 amino acids. Here the CDR3 DNA is all that survives: 63 bases in frame from base 1.